These 8 T cell receptor beta chains came from one sample sequenced in a study of blood T cells in healthy people across ages (dated by TCRdb to between 2015 and 2017). To prepare the library, 5' RACE was applied. Sequencing was performed on an Illumina HiSeq 2500. The second PCR ran for about 6 to 11 cycles and used a J-beta primer mix along with a sample-barcoded 5' primer. The raw public data were reprocessed by TCRdb itself: fastp quality trimming at Q25, MiXCR clonotype calling, in-frame beta chains only. Rows matching on CDR3 protein sequence are summarized as one entry with the most common DNA and genes. The sample table records about 1.4 million distinct CDR3 sequences; approximately 60% of these occur just once. The top ten clonotypes cover about 6.3% of the sample. Source material: blood. The receptor source for this set is a young man in good health.

The chain combines TRBV12-3 or TRBV12-4 with TRBJ2-1, with 8 bases lining up with TRBD1. The CDR3 length is 16 residues. With 6 bases clipped from V and 6 bases from J, the junction kept 13 bases outside the gene matches. The CDR3 reads CASSRPGTGLANEQFF. The CDR3, as DNA: TGTGCCAGCAGCCGACCCGGGACAGGCCTGGCCAATGAGCAGTTCTTC.

This clonotype was seen a handful of times. This rearrangement joins TRBV29-1 to TRBJ2-1; D perhaps matches TRBD2 (6 bases). CDR1 is SQVTM and CDR2 is ANQGSEA in the germline V gene. The CDR3 spans 14 residues. V was shortened by 3 bases and J by 8 bases, with 17 bases between the two germline ends. CDR3 bases: TGCAGCGTTGAGGTGGGAGACCCGGGGGATGAGCAGTTCTTC. Residues: CSVEVGDPGDEQFF.

This sequence joins TRBV5-1 and TRBJ2-3; the D gene is possibly TRBD2 (6 bases). V was trimmed by 4 bases and J by 3 bases, leaving 21 bases between them. From germline, CDR1 is SGHRS and CDR2 YFSETQ. The CDR3 contains 17 residues. This CDR3 reads CASSIRDFLAPTDTQYF. In DNA, the CDR3 is TGCGCCAGCAGCATACGGGACTTTCTAGCCCCTACAGATACGCAGTATTTT.

This chain links TRBV29-1 with TRBJ2-2; 10 bases match TRBD1. The V gene end was trimmed by 3 bases and the J gene end by 7 bases; junction bases not matched to a gene: 8. The CDR3 loop spans 15 amino acids. The germline gives CDR1 SQVTM, CDR2 ANQGSEA. DNA of the CDR3: TGCAGCGTTGAGCGTTCCGGGACAGGGGTCGGGGAGCTGTTTTTT. Translating it yields CSVERSGTGVGELFF.

This chain joins TRBV4-3 and TRBJ1-2; possible D gene TRBD1, 6 bases. The length of the CDR3 is 15 residues. V was trimmed by 0 bases and J by 5 bases, leaving 13 bases between them. CDR1 and CDR2 from the germline V gene are LGHNA and YSLEER. The CDR3 DNA sequence: TGCGCCAGCAGCCAAGAACGACAGGCGCTTTATGGCTACACCTTC. Translation: CASSQERQALYGYTF.

This clonotype has just a few counts. The chain recombines TRBV29-1 with TRBJ2-3; the D is unclear. The V end was cut by 1 base, the J end by 0 bases, with 8 bases between. The CDR3 is 14 amino acids. Germline V CDR1 and CDR2: SQVTM, ANQGSEA. The CDR3 sequence is CSVEVGRSTDTQYF. The CDR3 DNA reads as TGCAGCGTTGAAGTAGGTCGGAGCACAGATACGCAGTATTTT.

The V and J genes are TRBV2 and TRBJ2-3; possible D gene TRBD1, 5 bases. The V gene's germline CDR1 is SNHLY and CDR2 FYNNEI. The V and J ends lost 4 bases and 4 bases respectively, with 12 bases between them. This CDR3 is 14 amino acids long. The CDR3 DNA sequence: TGTGCCAGCAGTGGGAACCCAGGGTCAGATACGCAGTATTTT. It codes for CASSGNPGSDTQYF.

This rearrangement joins TRBV12-3 or TRBV12-4 to TRBJ2-4, with D unresolved. Judging by the DNA end, TRBJ2-5 fits better; the J call may be wrong. The CDR3 is made up of 13 amino acids. The CDR3 bases are TGTGCCAGCAGTTTAGTTAGCACGGAGACCCAGTACTTC. This gives the protein CASSLVSTETQYF.